This entry lists 26 T cell receptor beta chains sequenced from one sample in a study of beta chain features in type 1 diabetes. Every bit of the isolated RNA underwent reverse transcription, so sequencing read expressed TCRB transcripts. Generated by immunoSEQ multiplex PCR, the TCRdb table keeps only in-frame clones and is missing some. This table has fewer than 200,000 clones, 13% appearing once. The sample comprised central memory CD4+ T cells from blood. The source is a woman aged 18-29 years in good health.

This chain links TRBV28 with TRBJ2-7; 11 nucleotides match TRBD2. Per the germline V gene, CDR1 is MDHEN and CDR2 is SYDVKM. V lost 6 bases and J lost 3; bases outside the gene matches: 4. The CDR3 sequence is 14 residues long. In DNA, the CDR3 is TGTGCCAGCAGCATAGCGGGGGGGGTCTACGAGCAGTACTTC. Protein product: CASSIAGGVYEQYF.

This chain connects TRBV29-1 to TRBJ2-1, with 10 bases lining up with TRBD1. V shed 2 bases and J 6 bases; nucleotides not matched to a gene: 7. Germline V gene lookup returns CDR1 SQVTM and CDR2 ANQGSEA. The CDR3 length is 15 residues. The DNA for the CDR3 is TGCAGCGTTGAAAATTTCGGGGACAGGGGCAATGAGCAGTTCTTC. Encoded protein: CSVENFGDRGNEQFF.

This chain uses TRBV7-2 with TRBJ2-7; 10 bases align to TRBD1. Looked up from germline, CDR1 is SGHTA and CDR2 is FQGNSA. This CDR3 contains 14 residues. V lost 3 bases and J lost 4; bases outside the gene matches: 3. The CDR3 bases are TGTGCCAGCAGCTTGGGGACAGGGGTATACGAGCAGTACTTC. This codes for CASSLGTGVYEQYF.

The J gene is TRBJ2-1, the V gene TRBV29-1; D perhaps matches TRBD2 (5 bases). V was cut by 7 bases and J by 4 bases, with 11 bases left in between. Germline V lookup: CDR1 SQVTM, CDR2 ANQGSEA. The CDR3 runs to 12 residues. CDR3 sequence reads: CSAPLDYNEQFF. CDR3 in DNA: TGCAGCGCTCCACTAGATTACAATGAGCAGTTCTTC.

In its sample, this clone was seen a few times. V is TRBV5-6 and J is TRBJ2-7; D gene uncertain. This CDR3 has 14 residues. Germline V gene data show CDR1 as SGHDT and CDR2 as YYEEEE. Trimming stripped 5 bases from V and 6 bases from J, with 18 bases between. CDR3 DNA sequence: TGTGCCAGCAGAAGCCGACAAATGATGGGCGAGCAGTACTTC. Its translation: CASRSRQMMGEQYF.

The chain is built from TRBV2 and TRBJ2-3, with D perhaps matching TRBD1 (6 bases). Germline lookup yields CDR1 SNHLY and CDR2 FYNNEI. This CDR3 has 16 amino acids. Trimming removed 4 bases from V and 4 bases from J, with 18 bases in between. In DNA form, the CDR3 reads TGTGCCAGCAGTGGAACAGGGATTAATCGGGCAGATACGCAGTATTTT. Translating gives CASSGTGINRADTQYF.

The chain joins TRBV5-6 to TRBJ2-1; D gene unclear. The germline CDR1 and CDR2 sequences are SGHDT and YYEEEE. The germline V and J ends were trimmed by 4 bases and 10 bases, with 9 bases remaining between them. The length of the CDR3 is 11 residues. Here the CDR3 reads CASSGRGEQFF. CDR3 sequence (DNA): TGTGCCAGCAGCGGGCGTGGAGAGCAGTTCTTC.

This clone has just a few counts. The chain recombines TRBV5-1 with TRBJ2-7; D gene ambiguous. CDR1 and CDR2 from the germline V gene are SGHRS and YFSETQ. Trimming removed 0 bases from V and 4 bases from J, with 11 bases in between. The CDR3 runs 14 residues. The CDR3 nucleotides read TGCGCCAGCAGCTTGGTGGTACAGCCGTACGAGCAGTACTTC. Residues: CASSLVVQPYEQYF.

The chain employs TRBV30 and TRBJ2-3; TRBD2 agrees at 8 bases. The CDR3 consists of 15 residues. CDR1 and CDR2 from the germline V gene are GTSNPN and SVGIG (reference sequence). The trim removed 5 bases at V and 3 bases at J, leaving 10 bases unmatched. Here the CDR3 reads CAWGSGSGRTDTQYF. The CDR3 DNA follows: TGTGCCTGGGGGAGCGGGAGCGGCCGTACAGATACGCAGTATTTT.

This clone has just a few counts. This sequence joins TRBV29-1 and TRBJ2-5; 13 positions match TRBD2. CDR1 and CDR2 (germline): SQVTM, ANQGSEA. V gave up 7 bases and J gave up 1 base; unmatched junction bases: 3. This CDR3 spans 14 amino acids. The DNA of the CDR3 is TGCAGCGCTAGACTAGCGGGAGGCCAAGAGACCCAGTACTTC. Its translation: CSARLAGGQETQYF.

The chain joins TRBV5-1 to TRBJ2-3; D is unclear. CDR1 is SGHRS, CDR2 YFSETQ, per germline. This CDR3 has 14 amino acids. V dropped 2 bases and J dropped 6 bases, with 13 bases sitting between them. In nucleotides, the CDR3 is TGCGCCAGCAGCTTTTCCGGCCCTAGGGATACGCAGTATTTT. It yields the protein CASSFSGPRDTQYF.

Only a few counts were recorded for this clone. The chain uses TRBV20-1 and TRBJ2-1; a weak D match, TRBD1 (6 bases). The germline gives CDR1 DFQATT, CDR2 SNEGSKA (reference sequence). The CDR3 length is 11 residues. CDR3 DNA sequence: TGCAGAGCGACCAGGGGAAATGAGCAGTTCTTC. Translated: CRATRGNEQFF.

This clone came up a few times. The chain has TRBV13 and TRBJ1-1, with 7 bases matching TRBD1. The CDR3 length is 13 residues. V shed 4 bases and J 6 bases; nucleotides not matched to a gene: 5. CDR1 and CDR2 from the germline V gene are PRHDT and FYEKMQ (reference sequence). The CDR3 nucleotides are TGTGCCAGCAGCTCCGACAGGGTGGCTGAAGCTTTCTTT. This encodes CASSSDRVAEAFF.

This clone was detected only a few times. This chain joins TRBV7-8 and TRBJ1-5; TRBD1 is a possible D gene (6 bases). This CDR3 has 18 residues. CDR1 and CDR2 from the germline V gene are SGHVS and FQNEAQ. Between the trimmed V and J ends, which lost 5 bases and 2 bases, there was a span of 22 bases. CDR3 residues: CASSDAGARVSGNQPQHF. CDR3 DNA: TGTGCCAGCAGCGACGCGGGGGCGAGGGTTAGTGGCAATCAGCCCCAGCATTTT.

In this sample, this clone turned up a few times. At the DNA level, this CDR3 is encoded by other sequences in the same sample as well. J is TRBJ2-5 and V is TRBV2, with 7 bases aligning to TRBD1. V dropped 10 bases and J dropped 0; count of bases not matched to a gene: 2. CDR1 is SNHLY and CDR2 is FYNNEI in the germline V gene. The CDR3 has 12 amino acids. CDR3 sequence reads: CATGTDQETQYF. The CDR3 nucleotides read TGTGCCACCGGGACAGACCAAGAGACCCAGTACTTC.

This clone was detected only a few times. This chain joins TRBV28 and TRBJ1-3, with 12 bases lining up with TRBD1. The junction had 13 bases not matched to a gene; V was cut back by 7 bases and J by 3 bases. The CDR3 is 18 amino acids. Germline V CDR1 and CDR2: MDHEN, SYDVKM. The CDR3 region has the DNA TGTGCCAGCACCATCGGAGGGACAGGGGGCTTAAGTGGAAACACCATATATTTT. Protein product: CASTIGGTGGLSGNTIYF.

This clone has more than one count but fewer than ten. The rearrangement joins TRBV9 to TRBJ2-1, with 8 bases matching TRBD2. The V gene's germline CDR1 is SGDLS and CDR2 YYNGEE. Trimming at V came to 2 bases and at J to 7 bases, leaving 14 bases not matched to a gene. This CDR3 region has 17 residues. CDR3 region: CASSVSVGGTRGNEQFF. As DNA, the CDR3 is TGTGCCAGCAGCGTGAGTGTGGGTGGGACTAGAGGGAATGAGCAGTTCTTC.

This clone came up a few times. The same CDR3 is also encoded by other DNA sequences in this sample. The chain couples TRBV2 to TRBJ1-5; no definite D call. V was trimmed by 2 bases and J by 1 base, leaving 6 bases between them. From germline, CDR1 is SNHLY and CDR2 FYNNEI. The CDR3 is 14 residues long. The chain's CDR3 is CASSESQSNQPQHF. Written as DNA, the CDR3 is TGTGCCAGCAGTGAATCCCAGAGCAATCAGCCCCAGCATTTT.

This clone has a handful of counts. The chain couples TRBV5-1 to TRBJ1-1; 10 nucleotides match TRBD1. This CDR3 region has 15 residues. CDR1 and CDR2 from the germline V gene are SGHRS and YFSETQ. Germline trimming cut 3 bases from V and 4 bases from J; bases unmatched to any gene: 6. The CDR3 coding sequence is TGCGCCAGCAGCTGGGGGGACAGGGGACGCACTGAAGCTTTCTTT. Its translation: CASSWGDRGRTEAFF.

CDR3 bases: TGTGCCAGCAGCCGACCACTAGCCTCCCTAGTGTCCTACAATGAGCAGTTCTTC. The encoded protein is CASSRPLASLVSYNEQFF. J is TRBJ2-1 and V is TRBV7-9, with D perhaps matching TRBD2 (6 bases). This CDR3 has 18 residues. The V gene's germline CDR1 is SEHNR and CDR2 FQNEAQ (reference sequence). V dropped 5 bases and J dropped 1 base, with 21 bases sitting between them.

This chain uses TRBV29-1 with TRBJ2-3, with D perhaps matching TRBD2 (6 bases). The ends were cut back, 6 bases at V and 4 bases at J, with 11 bases in the middle. The CDR3 is made up of 12 amino acids. Germline V gene sequence: CDR1 SQVTM, CDR2 ANQGSEA. CDR3 sequence (DNA): TGCAGCGTCGACGGGACTTCAGATACGCAGTATTTT. Its translation: CSVDGTSDTQYF.

This clone was observed a handful of times. The genes are TRBV9 and TRBJ1-1, with D perhaps TRBD1 (6 bases). The germline V gene encodes CDR1 SGDLS and CDR2 YYNGEE. V lost 4 bases to trimming and J lost 4 bases, with 17 bases between them. The CDR3 totals 15 residues. CDR3 loop: CASSPSLGGATEAFF. CDR3 nucleotides: TGTGCCAGCAGCCCCAGTTTAGGGGGGGCCACTGAAGCTTTCTTT.

This clone showed up just a few times. The V gene is TRBV11-2, the J gene TRBJ1-4; 7 positions agree with TRBD1. The CDR3 is made up of 15 amino acids. Germline lookup yields CDR1 SGHAT and CDR2 FQNNGV. V trimming: 4 bases; J trimming: 8 bases; junction bases outside the gene matches: 10. CDR3 loop: CASSSPGRGVEKLFF. The CDR3 nucleotides read TGTGCCAGCAGCTCCCCGGGCAGGGGGGTCGAAAAACTGTTTTTT.

V gene TRBV2 combines with J gene TRBJ1-4; 7 bases line up with TRBD1. V shed 6 bases, J shed 5 bases, and the junction held 6 bases outside the gene matches. The CDR3 runs to 14 residues. Germline CDR1 reads SNHLY; CDR2 reads FYNNEI. CDR3 bases: TGTGCCAGCAGCCAACAGGGGACAAATGAAAAACTGTTTTTT. It yields the protein CASSQQGTNEKLFF.

J is TRBJ2-6 and V is TRBV28; D is unresolved. V was pared by 5 bases and J by 0 bases, with 8 bases between. Germline V CDR1 and CDR2: MDHEN, SYDVKM. This CDR3 spans 15 amino acids. CDR3: CASSPTLSGANVLTF. The CDR3 region has the DNA TGTGCCAGCAGTCCGACTCTCTCTGGGGCCAACGTCCTGACTTTC.

This clone was found a few times. The gene calls are TRBV29-1 and TRBJ2-1; 8 bases map to TRBD2. J lost 2 bases, V lost 1 base, and 16 bases had no gene match. In germline, CDR1 is SQVTM, CDR2 ANQGSEA. CDR3 length equals 19 residues. As DNA, the CDR3 is TGCAGCGTTGAAGGAGCGGGAGCCGACAATGCCTGGGCCTACAATGAGCAGTTCTTC. This codes for CSVEGAGADNAWAYNEQFF.